These 17 T cell receptor beta chains came from one sample sequenced in a study of T-cell memory formation after mild COVID-19. MiXCR was run by TCRdb on the 5' RACE reads, yielding one entry per CDR3 protein. The sample holds roughly 280,000 distinct CDR3 sequences; 15% to 20% are singletons and the top ten take roughly 22%. Source material: PBMCs or a T cell subset sorted from them (not recorded which). The receptors shown here come from a man in his late teens or twenties who had mild COVID-19 (a few samples of this study predate the infection). Cell type and time point are not known.

The sample holds a few counts of this clonotype. The chain recombines TRBV4-3 with TRBJ2-5, with 7 bases fitting TRBD2. J lost 5 bases, V lost 0 bases, and 12 bases had no gene match. CDR3 length: 17 amino acids. Germline CDR1 and CDR2: LGHNA and YSLEER. The CDR3, as DNA: TGCGCCAGCAGCCAAGATCGGCGGGGCGGGGGAGCGGAGACCCAGTACTTC. It specifies CASSQDRRGGGAETQYF.

This clonotype occurred a few times. This rearrangement joins TRBV5-1 to TRBJ1-6, with D unclear. Germline values: CDR1 SGHRS, CDR2 YFSETQ. Trimming took off 0 bases at V and 9 bases at J, with 4 bases between the two ends. This CDR3 spans 12 amino acids. As DNA, the CDR3 is TGCGCCAGCAGCTTGGACACTTCACCCCTCCACTTT. Its translation is CASSLDTSPLHF.

The sample holds a few counts of this clonotype. The rearrangement joins TRBV4-3 to TRBJ2-3; TRBD2 aligns across 11 bases. This CDR3 spans 20 amino acids. V shed 1 base and J 3 bases; nucleotides not matched to a gene: 15. Germline assignment: CDR1 LGHNA and CDR2 YSLEER. Here the CDR3 reads CASSQALSGGALDGTDTQYF. The CDR3 DNA reads TGCGCCAGCAGCCAAGCCCTTAGCGGGGGGGCTCTTGATGGTACAGATACGCAGTATTTT.

This clonotype was counted a few times. V gene TRBV7-6 combines with J gene TRBJ2-7; no clear D gene. Looked up from germline, CDR1 is SGHVS and CDR2 is FNYEAQ. The V end was cut by 5 bases, the J end by 2 bases, with 16 bases between. This CDR3 region has 15 residues. This CDR3 is CASSQIPDATYEQYF. In nucleotides, the CDR3 is TGTGCCAGCAGCCAGATCCCTGATGCAACCTACGAGCAGTACTTC.

The chain couples TRBV10-2 to TRBJ1-2, with no clear D. Trimming removed 3 bases at V and 2 bases at J, with 7 bases between. CDR3 length: 13 amino acids. Germline-derived CDR1 and CDR2 are WSHSY and SAAADI. The CDR3 DNA is TGCGCCAGCAGTGAAGTGATGAACTATGGCTACACCTTC. This gives the protein CASSEVMNYGYTF.

This clonotype was seen more than once but under ten times. CDR3 DNA sequence: TGTGCCAGCAGCTTGCTGTCTACAGCCTACAATGAGCAGTTCTTC. Its translation is CASSLLSTAYNEQFF. The V gene is TRBV7-2, the J gene TRBJ2-1; D gene uncertain. Trimming left V 3 bases short and J 2 bases short, with 11 bases between. CDR1 is SGHTA, CDR2 FQGNSA, per germline. This CDR3 has 15 amino acids.

Comment on this clonotype: A read error may explain this, as a much larger clone is one base away. The V gene is TRBV5-1, the J gene TRBJ2-7, with 9 bases fitting TRBD1. The CDR3 sequence is 13 residues long. Germline CDR1 is SGHRS and CDR2 is YFSETQ. The CDR3 DNA sequence: TGCGCCAGCAGATTGGACAGGGGCTACGAGCAGTACTTC. As protein: CASRLDRGYEQYF.

This clonotype was seen more than once but under ten times. The chain is built from TRBV18 and TRBJ1-1, with D perhaps TRBD1 (6 bases). Germline CDR1 KGHSH, CDR2 LQKENI. CDR3 length: 15 amino acids. The V end lost 5 bases, the J end lost 4 bases, and 17 bases lay between the germline ends. CDR3 coding DNA: TGTGCCAGCTCAACCCAACAGGGCGCGAGCACTGAAGCTTTCTTT. It encodes CASSTQQGASTEAFF.

V usage is TRBV6-2 or TRBV6-3 and J usage is TRBJ2-5; unclear D gene. CDR1 MNHEY and CDR2 SVGEGT come from the germline V gene. Trimming removed 1 base at V and 3 bases at J, with 9 bases between. The CDR3 has 14 amino acids. The CDR3 spells CASSYFSAEETQYF. The CDR3 nucleotides read TGTGCCAGCAGTTACTTCTCGGCGGAAGAGACCCAGTACTTC.

The V call is TRBV2, the J call TRBJ1-2, with TRBD1 matching 7 bases. Trimming cost V 9 bases and J 3 bases; bases outside gene matches: 10. Germline assignment: CDR1 SNHLY and CDR2 FYNNEI. The CDR3 covers 14 residues. As DNA, the CDR3 is TGTGCCAGGAAGGAGGGGGACAGAGACTATGGCTACACCTTC. Its translation: CARKEGDRDYGYTF.

This clonotype was detected only a few times. The chain carries TRBV25-1 and TRBJ1-4; the D is unclear. Trimming took 1 base from V and 8 from J, leaving 2 bases between them. The CDR3 runs to 11 residues. CDR1 is MGHDK and CDR2 is SYGVNS in the germline V gene. The chain's CDR3 is CASSEWEKLFF. CDR3 nucleotides: TGTGCCAGCAGTGAATGGGAAAAACTGTTTTTT.

This clonotype has only a few counts. This chain uses TRBV11-2 with TRBJ1-2; the D gene is possibly TRBD1 (6 bases). Trimming removed 5 bases at V and 4 bases at J, with 17 bases between. Germline V gene sequence: CDR1 SGHAT, CDR2 FQNNGV. The CDR3 loop spans 15 amino acids. Here the CDR3 reads CASSEVRGPRYGYTF. DNA for the CDR3: TGTGCCAGCAGCGAAGTCAGGGGACCGCGCTATGGCTACACCTTC.

The chain couples TRBV5-1 to TRBJ2-4, with D possibly being TRBD1 (6 bases). Deletions cut 0 bases from V and 7 bases from J, with 17 bases between. CDR3 length: 16 amino acids. Germline values: CDR1 SGHRS, CDR2 YFSETQ. In DNA form, the CDR3 reads TGCGCCAGCAGCTTGGGTCCGGGTTCAGGGGTGAACATTCAGTACTTC. This translates into CASSLGPGSGVNIQYF. Together with reference TRBV5-1 and TRBJ2-4, the CDR3 gives the full variable domain: KAGVTQTPRYLIKTRGQQVTLSCSPISGHRSVSWYQQTPGQGLQFLFEYFSETQRNKGNFPGRFSGRQFSNSRSEMNVSTLELGDSALYLCASSLGPGSGVNIQYFGAGTRLSVL.

V and J are TRBV27 and TRBJ1-1; 7 bases agree with TRBD1. Germline V gene sequence: CDR1 MNHEY, CDR2 SMNVEV (reference sequence). Trimming cost V 9 bases and J 6 bases; bases outside gene matches: 13. There are 14 residues in the CDR3. CDR3 residues: CASRRTQGLSEAFF. The CDR3 region has the DNA TGTGCCAGTCGACGAACACAGGGGTTGTCTGAAGCTTTCTTT.

This clonotype turned up a few times. The chain employs TRBV15 and TRBJ2-2, with TRBD2 matching over 12 bases. CDR3 length equals 15 residues. The ends lost 8 bases at V and 0 bases at J; junction bases unmatched: 1. Germline V gene lookup returns CDR1 LNHNV and CDR2 YYDKDF (reference sequence). CDR3: CATRLAGANTGELFF. The CDR3 DNA follows: TGTGCCACCCGACTAGCGGGAGCGAACACCGGGGAGCTGTTTTTT.

The chain links TRBV6-5 to TRBJ1-1; D uncertain. Germline values: CDR1 MNHEY, CDR2 SVGAGI. The germline V and J ends were trimmed by 0 bases and 3 bases, with 11 bases remaining between them. The length of the CDR3 is 15 residues. In DNA, the CDR3 is TGTGCCAGCAGTTACTCGAGGCAGTTGGACACTGAAGCTTTCTTT. Translation gives CASSYSRQLDTEAFF.

V is TRBV19 and J is TRBJ1-1; the D gene is possibly TRBD1 (6 bases). Germline V lookup: CDR1 LNHDA, CDR2 SQIVND (reference sequence). The CDR3 is 15 residues long. The V end was cut by 3 bases, the J end by 4 bases, with 15 bases between. CDR3: CASSMTQGRSTEAFF. CDR3 DNA: TGTGCCAGTAGTATGACCCAGGGGAGAAGCACTGAAGCTTTCTTT.